This T cell receptor beta chain was sequenced during a study of CD8 T cells in Susac syndrome. Study at large: Sequenced Susac syndrome patients included roughly 6 with active disease and roughly 8 who were in remission. Patients with Susac syndrome were therapy-naive, on corticosteroids, or on intravenous immunoglobulin alone at the time that blood was drawn.

V lost 7 bases, J lost 11 bases, and 5 bases stayed unmatched. The CDR3 runs 12 residues. Germline CDR1 reads SNHLY; CDR2 reads FYNNEI. Peripheral blood CD8+ and CD4+ T cells were profiled by TCR beta sequencing. The RNA input was roughly 0.45 to 1 ug, and it was reverse transcribed with random hexamers. An immunoSEQ multiplex PCR amplified TCR beta CDR3 over 54 Vbeta and 13 Jbeta. TCRdb re-derived calls from the immunoSEQ multiplex PCR reads in MiXCR, one entry per CDR3 protein. This sample has 150,000 to 200,000 distinct CDR3 sequences, with nearly 97% found just once. The V gene is TRBV2, the J gene TRBJ1-4, with TRBD1 matching over 9 bases. Material for sequencing was CD4+ T cells from PBMCs. The TCR sequence derives from a human donor with Susac syndrome. The CDR3 DNA follows: TGTGCCAGCAAACAGGGGGCGGAGAAACTGTTTTTT. Translation: CASKQGAEKLFF.